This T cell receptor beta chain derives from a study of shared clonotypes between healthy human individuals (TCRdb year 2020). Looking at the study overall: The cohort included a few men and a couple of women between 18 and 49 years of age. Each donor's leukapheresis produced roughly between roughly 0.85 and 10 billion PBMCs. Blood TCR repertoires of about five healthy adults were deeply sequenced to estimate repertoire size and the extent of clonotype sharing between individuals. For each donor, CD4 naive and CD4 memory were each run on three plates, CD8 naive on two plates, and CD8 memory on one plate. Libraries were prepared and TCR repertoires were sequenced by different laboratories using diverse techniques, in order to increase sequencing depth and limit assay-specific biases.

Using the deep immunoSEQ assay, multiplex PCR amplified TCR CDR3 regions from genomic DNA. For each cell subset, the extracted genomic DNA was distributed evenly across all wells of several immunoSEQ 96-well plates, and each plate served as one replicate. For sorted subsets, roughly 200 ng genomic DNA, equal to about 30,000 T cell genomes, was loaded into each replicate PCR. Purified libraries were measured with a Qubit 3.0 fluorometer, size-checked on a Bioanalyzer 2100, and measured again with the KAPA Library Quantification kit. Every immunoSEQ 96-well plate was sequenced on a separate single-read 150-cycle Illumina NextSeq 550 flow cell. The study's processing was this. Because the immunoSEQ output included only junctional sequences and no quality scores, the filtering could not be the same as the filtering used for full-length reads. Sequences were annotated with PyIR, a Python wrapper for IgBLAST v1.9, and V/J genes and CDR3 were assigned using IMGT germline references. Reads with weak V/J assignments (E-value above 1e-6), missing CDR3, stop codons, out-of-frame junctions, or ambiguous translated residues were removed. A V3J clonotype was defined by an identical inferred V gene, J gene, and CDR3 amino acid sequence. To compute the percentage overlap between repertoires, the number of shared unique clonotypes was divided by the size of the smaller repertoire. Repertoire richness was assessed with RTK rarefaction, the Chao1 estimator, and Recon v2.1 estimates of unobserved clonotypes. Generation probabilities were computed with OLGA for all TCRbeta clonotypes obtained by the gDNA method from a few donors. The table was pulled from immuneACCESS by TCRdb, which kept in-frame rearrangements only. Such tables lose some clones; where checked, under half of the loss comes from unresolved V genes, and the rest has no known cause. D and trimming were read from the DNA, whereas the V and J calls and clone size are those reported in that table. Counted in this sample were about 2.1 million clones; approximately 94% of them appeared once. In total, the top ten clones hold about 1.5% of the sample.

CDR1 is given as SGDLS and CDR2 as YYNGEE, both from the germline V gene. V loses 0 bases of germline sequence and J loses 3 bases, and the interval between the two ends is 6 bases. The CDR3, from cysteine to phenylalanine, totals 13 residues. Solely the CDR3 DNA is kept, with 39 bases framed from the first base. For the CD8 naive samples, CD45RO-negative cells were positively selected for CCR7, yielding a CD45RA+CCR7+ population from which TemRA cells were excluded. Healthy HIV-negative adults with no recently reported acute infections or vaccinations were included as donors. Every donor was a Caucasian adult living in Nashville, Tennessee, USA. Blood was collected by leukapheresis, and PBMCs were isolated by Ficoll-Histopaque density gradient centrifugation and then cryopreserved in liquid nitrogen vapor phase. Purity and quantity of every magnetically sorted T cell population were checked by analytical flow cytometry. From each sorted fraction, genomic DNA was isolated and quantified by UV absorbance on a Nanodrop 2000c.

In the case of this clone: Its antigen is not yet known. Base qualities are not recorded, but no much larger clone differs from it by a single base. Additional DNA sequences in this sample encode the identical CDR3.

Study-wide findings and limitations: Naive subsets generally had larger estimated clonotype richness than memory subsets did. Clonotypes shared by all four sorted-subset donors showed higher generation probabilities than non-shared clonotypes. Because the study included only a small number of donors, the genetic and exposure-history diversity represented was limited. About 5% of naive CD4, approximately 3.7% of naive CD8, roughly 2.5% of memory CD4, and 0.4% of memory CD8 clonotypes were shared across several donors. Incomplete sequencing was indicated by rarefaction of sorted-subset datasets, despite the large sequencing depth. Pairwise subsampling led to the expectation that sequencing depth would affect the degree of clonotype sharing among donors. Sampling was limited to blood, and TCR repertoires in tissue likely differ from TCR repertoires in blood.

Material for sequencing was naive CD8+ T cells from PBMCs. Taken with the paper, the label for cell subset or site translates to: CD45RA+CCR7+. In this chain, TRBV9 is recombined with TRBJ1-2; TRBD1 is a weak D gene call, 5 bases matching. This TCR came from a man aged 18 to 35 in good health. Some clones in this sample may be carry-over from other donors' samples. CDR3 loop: CASSVGGDYGYTF. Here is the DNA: TGTGCCAGCAGCGTAGGAGGGGACTATGGCTACACCTTC. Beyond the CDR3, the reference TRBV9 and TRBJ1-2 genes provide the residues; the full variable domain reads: DSGVTQTPKHLITATGQRVTLRCSPRSGDLSVYWYQQSLDQGLQFLIQYYNGEERAKGNILERFSAQQFPDLHSELNLSSLELGDSALYFCASSVGGDYGYTFGSGTRLTVV.